This passage covers 3 T cell receptor beta chains from one sample sequenced in a study of human T cells and chemical hapten exposure. TCRdb re-derived calls from the RACE reads in MiXCR, one entry per CDR3 protein. The sample shows around 300,000 distinct CDR3 sequences, around 7% of them seen only once. The time point denotes: patch test 1, 2 weeks after DPC sensitization. Treatment defined: therapeutic diphenylcyclopropenone sensitization with weekly scalp DPC. The specimen was whole blood, collected in connection with sensitization to the hapten diphenylcyclopropenone (DPC). The receptors here all came from a woman aged 18-30 years with alopecia areata. Some clones in this sample may be carry-over from other donors' samples.

Many counts were recorded for this clonotype. The rearrangement uses TRBV5-1 and TRBJ2-1; TRBD1 aligns across 7 bases. CDR1 is SGHRS, CDR2 YFSETQ, per germline. Losses at the gene ends were 2 bases for V and 4 bases for J; bases not matched to a gene: 6. This CDR3 has 15 residues. The CDR3 bases are TGCGCCAGCAGCTTAAGGACAGGATTTTACAATGAGCAGTTCTTC. It specifies CASSLRTGFYNEQFF.

This clonotype was seen a few times. The chain uses TRBV12-3 or TRBV12-4 and TRBJ2-2, with 9 bases fitting TRBD1. Trimming took 5 bases from V and 4 from J; bases not matched to a gene: 5. There are 15 residues in the CDR3. The CDR3 DNA sequence: TGTGCCAGCAGTGGAGGGACAGGGCGCACCGGGGAGCTGTTTTTT. Translated: CASSGGTGRTGELFF.

The gene calls are TRBV20-1 and TRBJ2-3; 12 nucleotides agree with TRBD2. Trimming cost V 5 bases and J 5 bases; bases outside gene matches: 14. The CDR3 spans 17 residues. Germline V gene sequence: CDR1 DFQATT, CDR2 SNEGSKA (reference sequence). The CDR3 spells CSAVGSGLAGLRDTQYF. CDR3 bases: TGCAGTGCTGTGGGCTCCGGACTAGCGGGGCTGAGAGATACGCAGTATTTT.